The rows below give T cell receptor beta chains drawn from one sample of a study of cytomegalovirus exposure and HLA in healthy donors. TCRdb keeps only in-frame clones here, not all; method: immunoSEQ multiplex PCR. The sample yields 180,000 or so clones, approximately 80% seen once. The sequenced sample was PBMCs. The receptors were sampled from a female donor in good health and CMV-seronegative. Each CDR3 is given with its conserved first and last residue. A D gene is named only where the DNA matches it firmly. Clone sizes are given selectively: once, few, many, or a class where the clone is expanded.

TRBJ2-1 NA TRBV7-9 NA TGTGCCAGCAGCTCCACCGTAGCGGTATCTTGGGGTGAGCAGTTCTTC CASSSTVAVSWGEQFF
TRBJ1-2 few TRBV27 TRBD1 TGTGCCAGCAGTTTAGTCAGGGGGCACCATGGCTACACCTTC CASSLVRGHHGYTF
TRBJ2-6 few TRBV28 NA TGTGCCAGCACCCAAGGCGGGCCCTCTGGGGCCAACGTCCTGACTTTC CASTQGGPSGANVLTF
TRBJ1-1 NA TRBV27 TRBD1 TGTGCCAGCAGTTCCCGGACAGGGGGGGTTGAAGCTTTCTTT CASSSRTGGVEAFF
TRBJ2-7 NA TRBV6-1 NA TGTGCCAGCCTACAGGGTGTGGCCTACGAGCAGTACTTC CASLQGVAYEQYF
TRBJ1-4 NA TRBV19 NA TGTGCCAGCCGAGAGTGGACACCTCCCGAAAAACTGTTTTTT CASREWTPPEKLFF
TRBJ2-7 NA TRBV4-1 NA TGCGCCAGCAGCCAAGATTTGGAAGGAGGGTACGAGCAGTACTTC CASSQDLEGGYEQYF
TRBJ2-2 few TRBV6-1 TRBD1 TGTGCCAGCAGTCCGGGACAGGGGAACACCGGGGAGCTGTTTTTT CASSPGQGNTGELFF
TRBJ2-5 NA TRBV6-6 TRBD1 TGTGCCAGCAGTTCCCTTACAGGGGCAGAGACCCAGTACTTC CASSSLTGAETQYF
TRBJ1-1 NA TRBV7-2 TRBD1 TGTGCCAGCAGCTGGGACAGGGGGACTAGCACTGAAGCTTTCTTT CASSWDRGTSTEAFF
TRBJ1-4 NA TRBV4-2 TRBD1 TGTGCCAGCAGCCCCGGGACAGGGGAAGCTGAAAAACTGTTTTTT CASSPGTGEAEKLFF